These 14 T cell receptor beta chains originate from one sample sequenced in a study of cytomegalovirus exposure and HLA in healthy donors. With 60 Vbeta and 13 Jbeta primers, the PCR was carried out. Some clones are missing from TCRdb's copy, which holds only in-frame ones; the method was immunoSEQ multiplex PCR. The sample carries about 190,000 clones, 65% to 85% recorded once. Sequenced sample: PBMCs. These receptors all stem from a woman in her twenties or thirties in good health and CMV-seropositive.

This clone was recorded once. J is TRBJ2-1 and V is TRBV7-9, with D maybe TRBD1 (6 bases). V lost 4 bases, J lost 9 bases, and 16 bases lay in between. CDR3 length: 14 amino acids. From germline, CDR1 is SEHNR and CDR2 FQNEAQ (reference sequence). The CDR3 loop reads CASSSTTGNLEQFF. The DNA of the CDR3 is TGTGCCAGCAGCTCAACCACAGGGAACCTTGAGCAGTTCTTC.

DNA for the CDR3: TGTGCCAGCAGTTTTTCTTTTGGTACAACAAACGGGGGCTACACCTTC. Its protein product is CASSFSFGTTNGGYTF. This chain uses TRBV27 with TRBJ1-2; D remains ambiguous. Germline-derived CDR1 and CDR2 are MNHEY and SMNVEV (reference sequence). This CDR3 has 16 residues. V was trimmed by 3 bases and J by 8 bases, leaving 22 bases between them.

As regards this clone: At the DNA level, this CDR3 is encoded by other sequences in the same sample as well. This chain connects TRBV5-1 to TRBJ2-5; D is unclear. The CDR3 is 11 amino acids. V was cut by 5 bases and J by 2 bases, with 4 bases left in between. Germline V lookup: CDR1 SGHRS, CDR2 YFSETQ. In nucleotides, the CDR3 is TGCGCCAGCAGGTCTCAAGAGACCCAGTACTTC. This codes for CASRSQETQYF.

This clone came up a few times. The chain carries TRBV5-1 and TRBJ2-7; D remains unclear. V was trimmed by 1 base and J by 2 bases, leaving 10 bases between them. CDR3 length: 14 amino acids. Per germline, CDR1 SGHRS and CDR2 YFSETQ. CDR3 residues: CASSLQDRTYEQYF. In DNA, the CDR3 is TGCGCCAGCAGCTTGCAGGATAGAACCTACGAGCAGTACTTC.

To note about this clone: Distinct nucleotide sequences in the sample also encode this CDR3. The genes are TRBV27 and TRBJ1-6; tentative D call: TRBD1 (5 bases). CDR1 MNHEY and CDR2 SMNVEV come from the germline V gene (reference sequence). Trimming left V 3 bases short and J 7 bases short, with 7 bases between. This CDR3 comprises 13 residues. The CDR3 sequence is CASSFRANSPLHF. CDR3 nucleotides: TGTGCCAGCAGTTTCAGGGCGAATTCACCCCTCCACTTT.

The V call is TRBV7-8, the J call TRBJ1-2; no definite D call. Germline V lookup: CDR1 SGHVS, CDR2 FQNEAQ. V lost 1 base and J lost 1, with 10 bases in between. This CDR3 spans 15 amino acids. DNA of the CDR3: TGTGCCAGCAGCTTAGGGTCAGGCCATAACTATGGCTACACCTTC. Protein: CASSLGSGHNYGYTF.

V usage is TRBV6-5 and J usage is TRBJ2-2, with 7 bases identical to TRBD2. The germline CDR1 and CDR2 sequences are MNHEY and SVGAGI. Germline trimming cut 2 bases from V and 1 base from J; bases unmatched to any gene: 4. This CDR3 is built from 16 residues. As DNA, the CDR3 is TGTGCCAGCAGTTACCGGACTAGGGAGAACACCGGGGAGCTGTTTTTT. Amino acids: CASSYRTRENTGELFF.

The chain is built from TRBV2 and TRBJ2-5; 7 positions match TRBD1. CDR3 length: 14 residues. Trimming took 6 bases from V and 1 from J; bases not matched to a gene: 5. CDR1 and CDR2 from the germline V gene are SNHLY and FYNNEI. CDR3 in amino acids: CASSLGTAQETQYF. DNA for the CDR3: TGTGCCAGCAGCCTTGGGACAGCCCAAGAGACCCAGTACTTC.

The rearrangement uses TRBV19 and TRBJ2-1; no firm D call. Germline V gene lookup returns CDR1 LNHDA and CDR2 SQIVND (reference sequence). V lost 3 bases, J lost 10 bases, and 7 bases lay in between. The CDR3 consists of 11 residues. The CDR3 DNA reads as TGTGCCAGTAGTATCGGAGACGAGCAGTTCTTC. This translates into CASSIGDEQFF.

CDR3 DNA: TGTGCCAGCAGCTTAGCGCGGGTCGGGGCTAGCGGGAGGTACCAAGAGACCCAGTACTTC. This translates into CASSLARVGASGRYQETQYF. The chain couples TRBV7-8 to TRBJ2-5, with 11 positions matching TRBD2. Losses at the gene ends were 0 bases for V and 0 bases for J; bases not matched to a gene: 12. This CDR3 has 20 residues. Germline values: CDR1 SGHVS, CDR2 FQNEAQ.

This clone was seen a handful of times. This chain connects TRBV6-6 to TRBJ1-2; 7 bases are shared with TRBD1. The V and J ends lost 6 bases and 5 bases, in that order; junction bases with no gene match: 9. This CDR3 comprises 14 residues. Germline assignment: CDR1 MNHNY and CDR2 SVGAGI (reference sequence). CDR3 sequence: CASSLRGIKYGYTF. The CDR3 nucleotides are TGTGCCAGCAGCCTCAGGGGGATAAAGTATGGCTACACCTTC.

This clone has a single count. The genes are TRBV28 and TRBJ2-6, with D unclear. This CDR3 spans 16 amino acids. Trimming took 3 bases from V and 0 from J, leaving 9 bases between them. CDR1 and CDR2 (germline): MDHEN, SYDVKM. The CDR3 protein is CASSLFRSSGANVLTF. In DNA form, the CDR3 reads TGTGCCAGCAGTTTGTTCAGAAGCTCTGGGGCCAACGTCCTGACTTTC.

This clone came up a few times. This chain joins TRBV7-8 and TRBJ1-1; 7 nucleotides align to TRBD1. The CDR3 covers 15 residues. J lost 5 bases, V lost 8 bases, and 14 bases had no gene match. Germline V gene data show CDR1 as SGHVS and CDR2 as FQNEAQ. CDR3 nucleotides: TGTGCCAGCTCCCCCTTTAGGGACAGAGAGACTGAAGCTTTCTTT. This translates into CASSPFRDRETEAFF.

The chain joins TRBV15 to TRBJ2-1; TRBD1 agrees at 8 bases. The CDR3 loop spans 14 amino acids. The germline gives CDR1 LNHNV, CDR2 YYDKDF (reference sequence). V was pared by 3 bases and J by 9 bases, with 7 bases of the junction left unmatched. The CDR3 DNA follows: TGTGCCACCAGCAGGGTCAGGGGGCAGGGTGAGCAGTTCTTC. Translated: CATSRVRGQGEQFF.